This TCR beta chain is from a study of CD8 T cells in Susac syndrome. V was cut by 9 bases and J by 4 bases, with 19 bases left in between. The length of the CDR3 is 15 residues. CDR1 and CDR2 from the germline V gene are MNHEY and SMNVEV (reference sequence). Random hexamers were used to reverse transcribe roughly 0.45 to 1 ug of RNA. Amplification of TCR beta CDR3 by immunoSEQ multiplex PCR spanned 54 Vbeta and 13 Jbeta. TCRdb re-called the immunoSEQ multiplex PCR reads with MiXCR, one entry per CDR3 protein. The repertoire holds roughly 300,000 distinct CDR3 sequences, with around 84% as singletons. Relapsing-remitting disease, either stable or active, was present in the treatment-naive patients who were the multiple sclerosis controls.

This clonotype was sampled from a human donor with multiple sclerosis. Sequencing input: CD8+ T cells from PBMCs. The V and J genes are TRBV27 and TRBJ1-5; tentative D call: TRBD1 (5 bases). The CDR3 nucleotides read TGTGCCAGTGATACGGGACGGACGCCTAATCAGCCCCAGCATTTT. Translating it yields CASDTGRTPNQPQHF.